This TCR beta chain is from a study of blood T cell repertoires in COVID-19. After removal of 0 bases from V and 3 bases from J, the junction contained 7 bases not matched to a gene. The CDR3 sequence is 16 residues long. Germline-derived CDR1 and CDR2 are LGHDT and YNNKEL (reference sequence). Adults between about 18 and 95 years of age took part from fewer than 30 US areas. The protocol was immunoSEQ multiplex PCR, while the TCRdb copy is restricted to in-frame clones and leaves out a portion. The sample holds 300,000 to 500,000 clones, around 87% seen once. The rearrangement uses TRBV3-1 (or the pseudogene TRBV3-2) and TRBJ2-7, with TRBD2 matching 8 bases. What was sequenced was PBMCs or T cells enriched from blood (not recorded which). The TCR was taken from a woman between 25 and 40 years old with acute COVID-19. CDR3: CASSQEAAGDYYEQYF. CDR3 coding DNA: TGTGCCAGCAGCCAAGAAGCAGCGGGGGATTACTACGAGCAGTACTTC.